Following are 29 T cell receptor beta chains from one sample sequenced in a study of T cells in Graves' hyperthyroidism and ophthalmopathy. Amplification targeted TCR beta CDR3 regions from RNA transcripts. RT-PCR in the first round (using the HTBI primer set) targeted the TCR CDR3. TCRdb independently ran MiXCR on the multiplex PCR reads; one entry per CDR3 protein. The sample has roughly 740,000 distinct CDR3 sequences; 16% are singletons. Sequencing used blood. These receptors came from a man younger than 30 with Graves' hyperthyroidism.

This clonotype was counted ten times or more. The V and J genes are TRBV3-1 and TRBJ2-7, with D perhaps TRBD1 or TRBD2 (5 bases each). The CDR3 is 16 amino acids. The V gene lost 2 bases and the J gene lost 6 bases, with 20 bases spanning the gap. CDR1 and CDR2 (germline): LGHDT, YNNKEL (reference sequence). The CDR3 DNA reads TGTGCCAGCAGCCAAACCCGGGACCTAGGAAGGCTCGAGCAGTACTTC. Its protein is CASSQTRDLGRLEQYF.

This clonotype has more than one count but fewer than ten. Here the CDR3 DNA reads TGCAGTGCTTGCACGGGGCGGGAGGGCTCCTACAATGAGCAGTTCTTC. It codes for CSACTGREGSYNEQFF. This chain joins TRBV20-1 and TRBJ2-1, with 9 bases aligning to TRBD2. The trim removed 5 bases at V and 0 bases at J, leaving 8 bases unmatched. Germline values: CDR1 DFQATT, CDR2 SNEGSKA (reference sequence). The CDR3 is 16 amino acids.

This clonotype was counted ten times or more. V gene TRBV25-1 combines with J gene TRBJ2-7; D is uncertain. This CDR3 comprises 13 residues. Trimming stripped 3 bases from V and 0 bases from J, with 6 bases between. The germline gives CDR1 MGHDK, CDR2 SYGVNS. The CDR3 spells CASSDAGSYEQYF. The CDR3 DNA follows: TGTGCCAGCAGTGACGCCGGCTCCTACGAGCAGTACTTC.

A few counts support this clonotype. The chain combines TRBV29-1 with TRBJ1-1; perhaps TRBD1 as D (5 bases). This CDR3 is 13 amino acids long. CDR1 is SQVTM and CDR2 is ANQGSEA in the germline V gene. V lost 6 bases to trimming and J lost 5 bases, with 16 bases between them. CDR3 protein: CSVARDRRTEAFF. Here the CDR3 DNA reads TGCAGCGTCGCCCGGGACCGGCGAACTGAAGCTTTCTTT.

There are many counts of this clonotype. The genes are TRBV28 and TRBJ2-5; 7 positions match TRBD1. In germline, CDR1 is MDHEN, CDR2 SYDVKM. V gave up 6 bases and J gave up 4 bases; unmatched junction bases: 8. This CDR3 spans 14 amino acids. As DNA, the CDR3 is TGTGCCAGCAGCTACGGACAGGCCCGAGAGACCCAGTACTTC. Encoded protein: CASSYGQARETQYF.

This clonotype occurred many times. The chain uses TRBV24-1 and TRBJ2-5; 10 nucleotides line up with TRBD1. Germline V gene data show CDR1 as KGHDR and CDR2 as SFDVKD. V lost 0 bases, J lost 5 bases, and 2 bases stayed unmatched. The length of the CDR3 is 15 residues. The CDR3 DNA follows: TGTGCCACCAGTGATTTGCCGGGACAGGGGGAGACCCAGTACTTC. Its translation: CATSDLPGQGETQYF.

This clonotype occurred many times. This chain joins TRBV27 and TRBJ2-3; no definite D call. The germline CDR1 and CDR2 sequences are MNHEY and SMNVEV (reference sequence). Trimming removed 0 bases at V and 3 bases at J, with 7 bases between. The CDR3 consists of 14 residues. CDR3 sequence (DNA): TGTGCCAGCAGTTTATCGAGGTGGACAGATACGCAGTATTTT. The encoded protein is CASSLSRWTDTQYF.

The genes are TRBV6-2 or TRBV6-3 and TRBJ2-5, with TRBD2 matching over 9 bases. Germline trimming cut 5 bases from V and 3 bases from J; bases unmatched to any gene: 10. Germline values: CDR1 MNHEY, CDR2 SVGEGT. This CDR3 has 16 residues. The chain's CDR3 is CASSRSGRREEETQYF. DNA for the CDR3: TGTGCCAGCAGTCGTAGCGGGAGAAGGGAAGAAGAGACCCAGTACTTC.

The J gene is TRBJ2-3, the V gene TRBV4-1; a possible D gene is TRBD1 (7 bases). CDR3 length equals 15 residues. Looked up from germline, CDR1 is MGHRA and CDR2 is YSYEKL. The V end was cut by 3 bases, the J end by 4 bases, with 14 bases between. The chain's CDR3 is CASSQEGQRSDTQYF. As DNA, the CDR3 is TGCGCCAGCAGCCAGGAGGGACAGAGGTCAGATACGCAGTATTTT.

This clonotype showed up many times. V and J are TRBV3-1 and TRBJ2-2; 11 bases match TRBD2. Germline V lookup: CDR1 LGHDT, CDR2 YNNKEL (reference sequence). CDR3 length equals 15 residues. The ends lost 1 base at V and 5 bases at J; junction bases unmatched: 0. The CDR3 DNA reads as TGTGCCAGCAGCCAAGGGACTAGCGGGACCGGGGAGCTGTTTTTT. It is translated as CASSQGTSGTGELFF.

This rearrangement joins TRBV12-3 or TRBV12-4 to TRBJ2-3; TRBD2 is a possible D gene (5 bases). The CDR3 consists of 16 residues. V dropped 3 bases and J dropped 2 bases, with 15 bases sitting between them. This CDR3 reads CASSFWRAGTTDTQYF. DNA for the CDR3: TGTGCCAGCAGTTTCTGGCGGGCGGGTACCACAGATACGCAGTATTTT.

Only a few counts were recorded for this clonotype. This chain joins TRBV7-9 and TRBJ1-2; the D gene is possibly TRBD1 (5 bases). Deletions cut 7 bases from V and 3 bases from J, with 15 bases between. Germline values: CDR1 SEHNR, CDR2 FQNEAQ (reference sequence). The length of the CDR3 is 14 residues. CDR3 region: CASTSGTLDYGYTF. The CDR3 coding sequence is TGTGCCAGCACCTCGGGGACCCTTGACTATGGCTACACCTTC.

About this clonotype itself: Since a much larger clone is just one base distant, this may be a read error. The chain's CDR3 is CAWRVTGSYEQYF. As DNA, the CDR3 is TGTGCCTGGAGGGTGACAGGTTCCTACGAGCAGTACTTC. The chain recombines TRBV30 with TRBJ2-7; tentatively, D is TRBD1 (6 bases). Trimming stripped 3 bases from V and 1 base from J, with 10 bases between. CDR3 length: 13 amino acids. The V gene's germline CDR1 is GTSNPN and CDR2 SVGIG (reference sequence).

This clonotype was seen many times. CDR3 loop: CASSLAGGGEQYF. DNA of the CDR3: TGTGCCAGCAGCTTAGCAGGGGGCGGTGAGCAGTACTTC. The gene calls are TRBV7-2 and TRBJ2-7, with 7 bases that match TRBD1. The CDR3 has 13 amino acids. The V segment lost 0 bases and the J segment 7 bases; nucleotides outside the gene matches: 3. CDR1 and CDR2 from the germline V gene are SGHTA and FQGNSA.

The J gene is TRBJ1-1, the V gene TRBV6-1, with TRBD1 as a possible D gene (5 bases). CDR3 length: 14 residues. V was shortened by 6 bases and J by 1 base, with 12 bases between the two germline ends. Germline assignment: CDR1 MNHNS and CDR2 SASEGT. The CDR3, as DNA: TGTGCCAGCAGCCGGGGACGGGGGAACACTGAAGCTTTCTTT. Its translation: CASSRGRGNTEAFF.

This clonotype was seen many times. The gene calls are TRBV20-1 and TRBJ1-1, with 10 bases identical to TRBD1. CDR3 length: 18 residues. In germline, CDR1 is DFQATT, CDR2 SNEGSKA (reference sequence). The CDR3 sequence is CSVRLGDRGYPMNTEAFF. The CDR3 DNA follows: TGCAGCGTACGTTTAGGGGACAGGGGCTATCCCATGAACACTGAAGCTTTCTTT.

The chain is built from TRBV10-3 and TRBJ2-7; TRBD1 matches at 9 bases. The germline CDR1 and CDR2 sequences are ENHRY and SYGVKD. V lost 2 bases to trimming and J lost 0 bases; unmatched junction nucleotides: 5. This CDR3 has 16 residues. CDR3 region: CAISEVGQGDSYEQYF. The CDR3 coding sequence is TGTGCCATCAGTGAGGTGGGACAGGGCGACTCCTACGAGCAGTACTTC.

V usage is TRBV12-3 or TRBV12-4 and J usage is TRBJ1-1; D unclear. Trimming left V 7 bases short and J 4 bases short, with 16 bases between. The CDR3 runs to 14 residues. The CDR3 coding sequence is TGTGCCAGCACTCGGCGGGGTTATGGCACTGAAGCTTTCTTT. The encoded protein is CASTRRGYGTEAFF.

This clonotype was detected only a few times. The gene calls are TRBV29-1 and TRBJ2-7; D tentatively fits TRBD1 or TRBD2 (6 bases each). The germline CDR1 and CDR2 sequences are SQVTM and ANQGSEA. The CDR3 sequence is 13 residues long. V lost 7 bases to trimming and J lost 4 bases, with 17 bases between them. CDR3 residues: CSAGGGGTYEQYF. DNA for the CDR3: TGCAGCGCTGGAGGGGGAGGAACGTACGAGCAGTACTTC.

This clonotype was seen at least ten times. V is TRBV27 and J is TRBJ2-1, with 9 bases matching TRBD1. Germline CDR1 MNHEY, CDR2 SMNVEV (reference sequence). Germline trimming cut 3 bases from V and 3 bases from J; bases unmatched to any gene: 6. The CDR3 loop spans 16 amino acids. The CDR3 spells CASSFDRGVLYNEQFF. Written as DNA, the CDR3 is TGTGCCAGCAGTTTCGACAGGGGGGTTCTCTACAATGAGCAGTTCTTC.

There are a few counts of this clonotype. The chain combines TRBV5-1 with TRBJ2-5; 10 nucleotides agree with TRBD2. The ends lost 4 bases at V and 7 bases at J; junction bases unmatched: 16. Per the germline V gene, CDR1 is SGHRS and CDR2 is YFSETQ. This CDR3 region has 17 residues. The CDR3 nucleotides read TGCGCCAGCAGCCCGGTCGGTAGCGGGAGGCCCGAAGGGACCCAGTACTTC. Its protein product is CASSPVGSGRPEGTQYF.

The chain has TRBV11-2 and TRBJ2-3, with TRBD2 matching 9 bases. This CDR3 spans 16 amino acids. Trimming removed 6 bases from V and 2 bases from J; junction bases left unmatched: 9. CDR1 and CDR2 from the germline V gene are SGHAT and FQNNGV. CDR3 amino acids: CASSSGLAQYTDTQYF. CDR3 DNA sequence: TGTGCCAGCAGTTCCGGACTAGCGCAATACACAGATACGCAGTATTTT.

This clonotype was counted ten times or more. The genes are TRBV27 and TRBJ1-5; D ambiguous. There are 13 residues in the CDR3. CDR1 is MNHEY and CDR2 is SMNVEV in the germline V gene (reference sequence). Trimming cost V 6 bases and J 3 bases, with 9 bases left between them. CDR3 sequence reads: CASSWHHNQPQHF. CDR3 nucleotide sequence: TGTGCCAGCAGCTGGCATCACAATCAGCCCCAGCATTTT.

This clonotype was observed many times. V gene TRBV20-1 combines with J gene TRBJ2-7; weak D call: TRBD1 (6 bases). Germline V gives CDR1 DFQATT, CDR2 SNEGSKA (reference sequence). Trimming cost V 3 bases and J 2 bases, with 11 bases left between them. This CDR3 spans 13 amino acids. The CDR3 DNA follows: TGCAGTGCTAGGTTAGGGACAACCTACGAGCAGTACTTC. It encodes CSARLGTTYEQYF.

The rearrangement joins TRBV15 to TRBJ2-1; D perhaps matches TRBD2 (5 bases). The CDR3 spans 12 residues. Germline values: CDR1 LNHNV, CDR2 YYDKDF (reference sequence). V was pared by 1 base and J by 10 bases, with 8 bases between. The CDR3 here is CATSRVAREQFF. The DNA for the CDR3 is TGTGCCACCAGCAGAGTAGCGCGGGAGCAGTTCTTC.

Comments on this clonotype: A much larger clone lies one base from this, so it may be a read error. The chain joins TRBV20-1 to TRBJ2-1; D perhaps matches TRBD2 (6 bases). Trimming took off 6 bases at V and 6 bases at J, with 9 bases between the two ends. Germline CDR1 DFQATT, CDR2 SNEGSKA (reference sequence). CDR3 size: 11 residues. The CDR3 spells CSAAGSNEQFF. The CDR3 region has the DNA TGCAGTGCCGCGGGGTCCAATGAGCAGTTCTTC.

This clonotype was found many times. J is TRBJ2-7 and V is TRBV27; 7 positions agree with TRBD1. Germline CDR1 is MNHEY and CDR2 is SMNVEV (reference sequence). Germline trimming cut 5 bases from V and 2 bases from J; bases unmatched to any gene: 6. CDR3 length equals 14 residues. The chain's CDR3 is CASSPDRETYEQYF. In nucleotides, the CDR3 is TGTGCCAGCAGTCCAGACAGGGAGACCTACGAGCAGTACTTC.

A note on this clonotype: This sequence may be a read error, since a much larger clone differs from it by one base. The chain recombines TRBV12-3 or TRBV12-4 with TRBJ2-1; D gene ambiguous. Deletions cut 6 bases from V and 10 bases from J, with 10 bases between. The CDR3 spans 11 residues. CDR3 bases: TGTGCCAGCAGCAACCAGGACGAGCAGTTCTTC. Its protein product is CASSNQDEQFF.

The chain carries TRBV6-2 or TRBV6-3 and TRBJ2-4, with unresolved D. Deletions cut 11 bases from V and 9 bases from J, with 5 bases between. Germline V CDR1 and CDR2: MNHEY, SVGEGT. The length of the CDR3 is 8 residues. The CDR3 DNA reads as TGTGCCCCTTGCATTCAGTACTTC. As protein: CAPCIQYF.